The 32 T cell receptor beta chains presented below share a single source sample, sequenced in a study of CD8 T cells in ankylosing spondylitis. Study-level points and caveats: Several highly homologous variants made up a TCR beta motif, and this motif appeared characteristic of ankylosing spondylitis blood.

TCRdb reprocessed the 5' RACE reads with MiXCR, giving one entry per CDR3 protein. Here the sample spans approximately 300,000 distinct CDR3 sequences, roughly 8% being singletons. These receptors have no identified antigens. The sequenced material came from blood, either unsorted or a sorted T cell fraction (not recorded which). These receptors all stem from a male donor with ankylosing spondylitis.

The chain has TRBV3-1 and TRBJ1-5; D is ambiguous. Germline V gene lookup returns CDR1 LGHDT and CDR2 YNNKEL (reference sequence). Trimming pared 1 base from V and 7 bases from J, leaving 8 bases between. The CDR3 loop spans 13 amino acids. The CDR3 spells CASSQGSEQPQHF. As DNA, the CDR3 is TGTGCCAGCAGCCAAGGATCCGAACAGCCCCAGCATTTT.

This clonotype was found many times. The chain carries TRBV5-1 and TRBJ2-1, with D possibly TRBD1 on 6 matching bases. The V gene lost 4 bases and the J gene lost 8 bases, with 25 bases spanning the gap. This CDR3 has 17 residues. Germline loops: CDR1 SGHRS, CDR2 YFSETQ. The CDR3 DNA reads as TGCGCCAGCAGCCCTGAACCGGGGACACCCTCGGGCGATGAGCAGTTCTTC. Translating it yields CASSPEPGTPSGDEQFF.

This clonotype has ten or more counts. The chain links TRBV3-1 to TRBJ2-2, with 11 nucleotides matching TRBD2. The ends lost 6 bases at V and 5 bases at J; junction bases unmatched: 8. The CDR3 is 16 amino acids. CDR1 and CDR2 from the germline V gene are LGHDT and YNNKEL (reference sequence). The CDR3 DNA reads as TGTGCCAGCAGACAATCTAGACTAGCGGGAACCGGGGAGCTGTTTTTT. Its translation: CASRQSRLAGTGELFF. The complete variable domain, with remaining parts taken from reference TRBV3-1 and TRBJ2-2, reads DTAVSQTPKYLVTQMGNDKSIKCEQNLGHDTMYWYKQDSKKFLKIMFSYNNKELIINETVPNRFSPKSPDKAHLNLHINSLELGDSAVYFCASRQSRLAGTGELFFGEGSRLTVL.

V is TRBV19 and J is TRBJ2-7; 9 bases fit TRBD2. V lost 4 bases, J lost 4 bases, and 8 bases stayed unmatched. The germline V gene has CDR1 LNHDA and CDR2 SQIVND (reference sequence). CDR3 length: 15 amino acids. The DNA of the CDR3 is TGTGCCAGTAGTAGCGGGAGGGCCTCTCTGTACGAGCAGTACTTC. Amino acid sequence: CASSSGRASLYEQYF. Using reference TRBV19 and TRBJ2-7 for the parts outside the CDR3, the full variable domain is DGGITQSPKYLFRKEGQNVTLSCEQNLNHDAMYWYRQDPGQGLRLIYYSQIVNDFQKGDIAEGYSVSREKKESFPLTVTSAQKNPTAFYLCASSSGRASLYEQYFGPGTRLTVT.

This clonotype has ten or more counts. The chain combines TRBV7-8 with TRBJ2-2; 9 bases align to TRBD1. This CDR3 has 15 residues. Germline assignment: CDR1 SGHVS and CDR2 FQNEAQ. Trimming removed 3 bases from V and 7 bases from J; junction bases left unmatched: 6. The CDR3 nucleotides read TGTGCCAGCAGCTTGGTTCGGGACAGGGACGGGGAGCTGTTTTTT. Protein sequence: CASSLVRDRDGELFF.

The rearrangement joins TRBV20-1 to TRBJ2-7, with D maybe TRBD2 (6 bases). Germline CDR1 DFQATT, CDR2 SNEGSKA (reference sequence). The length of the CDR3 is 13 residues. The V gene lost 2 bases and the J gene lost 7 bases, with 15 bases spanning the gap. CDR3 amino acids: CSARIAGPGEQYF. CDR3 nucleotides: TGCAGTGCTAGAATCGCGGGGCCTGGAGAGCAGTACTTC.

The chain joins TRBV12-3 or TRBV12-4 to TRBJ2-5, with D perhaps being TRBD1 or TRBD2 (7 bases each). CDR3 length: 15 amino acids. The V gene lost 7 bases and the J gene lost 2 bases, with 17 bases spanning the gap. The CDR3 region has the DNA TGTGCCAGCACCATGGGGGGGACAGCTCAAGAGACCCAGTACTTC. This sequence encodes CASTMGGTAQETQYF.

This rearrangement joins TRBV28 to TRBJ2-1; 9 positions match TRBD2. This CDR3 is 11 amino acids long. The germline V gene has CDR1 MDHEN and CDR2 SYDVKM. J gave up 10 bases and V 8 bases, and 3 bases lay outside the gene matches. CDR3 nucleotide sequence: TGTGCCAGCTCAGCGGGAGGAGAGCAGTTCTTC. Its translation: CASSAGGEQFF.

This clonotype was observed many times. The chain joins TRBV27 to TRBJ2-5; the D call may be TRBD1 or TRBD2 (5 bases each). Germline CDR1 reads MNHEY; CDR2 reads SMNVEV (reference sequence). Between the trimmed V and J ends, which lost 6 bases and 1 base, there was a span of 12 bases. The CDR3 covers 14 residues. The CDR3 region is CASSWDGLQETQYF. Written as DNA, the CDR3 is TGTGCCAGCAGCTGGGACGGCCTCCAAGAGACCCAGTACTTC.

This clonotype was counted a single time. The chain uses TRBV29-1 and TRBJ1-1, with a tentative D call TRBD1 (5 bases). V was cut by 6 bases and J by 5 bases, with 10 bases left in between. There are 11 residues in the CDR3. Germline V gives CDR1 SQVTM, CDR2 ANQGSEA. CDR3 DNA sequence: TGCAGCGTCGCCAGACAGACTGAAGCTTTCTTT. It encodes CSVARQTEAFF.

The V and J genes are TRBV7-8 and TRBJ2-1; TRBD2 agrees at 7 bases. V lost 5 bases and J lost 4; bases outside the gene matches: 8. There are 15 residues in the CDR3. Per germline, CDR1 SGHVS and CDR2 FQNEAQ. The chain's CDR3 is CASSQSSGGYNEQFF. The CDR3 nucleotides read TGTGCCAGCAGCCAATCTAGCGGAGGGTACAATGAGCAGTTCTTC.

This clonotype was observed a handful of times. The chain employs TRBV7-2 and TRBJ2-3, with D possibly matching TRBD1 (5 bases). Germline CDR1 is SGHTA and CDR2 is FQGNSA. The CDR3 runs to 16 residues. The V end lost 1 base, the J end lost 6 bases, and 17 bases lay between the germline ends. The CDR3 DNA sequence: TGTGCCAGCAGCTTAGTGTTCGGCCGGACAATGGATACGCAGTATTTT. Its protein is CASSLVFGRTMDTQYF.

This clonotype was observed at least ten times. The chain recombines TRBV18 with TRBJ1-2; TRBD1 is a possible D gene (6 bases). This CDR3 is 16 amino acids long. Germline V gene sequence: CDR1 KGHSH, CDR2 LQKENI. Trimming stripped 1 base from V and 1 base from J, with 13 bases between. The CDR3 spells CASSPRRTEVNYGYTF. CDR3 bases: TGTGCCAGCTCACCACGGCGGACAGAAGTTAACTATGGCTACACCTTC.

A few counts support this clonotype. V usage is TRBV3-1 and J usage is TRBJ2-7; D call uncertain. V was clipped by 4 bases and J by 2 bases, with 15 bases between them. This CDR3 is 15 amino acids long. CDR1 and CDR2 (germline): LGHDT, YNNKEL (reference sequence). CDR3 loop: CASSRLPSTPYEQYF. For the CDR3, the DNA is TGTGCCAGCAGCCGCCTCCCATCGACGCCCTACGAGCAGTACTTC.

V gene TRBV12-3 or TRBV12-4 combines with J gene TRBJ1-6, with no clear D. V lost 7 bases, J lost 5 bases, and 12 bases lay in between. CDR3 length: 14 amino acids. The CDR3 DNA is TGTGCCAGCAACTGGGGTTTGAATAATTCACCCCTCCACTTT. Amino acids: CASNWGLNNSPLHF.

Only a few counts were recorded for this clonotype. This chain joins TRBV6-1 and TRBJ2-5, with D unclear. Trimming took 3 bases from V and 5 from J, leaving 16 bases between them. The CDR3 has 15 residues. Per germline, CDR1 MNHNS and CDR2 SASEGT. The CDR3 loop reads CASSDIQRHPETQYF. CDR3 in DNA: TGTGCCAGCAGTGATATCCAAAGACACCCGGAGACCCAGTACTTC.

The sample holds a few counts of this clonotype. The CDR3 sequence: CASSATGPYEQYF. The CDR3 nucleotides read TGCGCCAGCAGTGCCACCGGACCCTACGAGCAGTACTTC. V gene TRBV10-2 combines with J gene TRBJ2-7; D unclear. The CDR3 totals 13 residues. Trimming left V 4 bases short and J 2 bases short, with 9 bases between. Germline loops: CDR1 WSHSY, CDR2 SAAADI.

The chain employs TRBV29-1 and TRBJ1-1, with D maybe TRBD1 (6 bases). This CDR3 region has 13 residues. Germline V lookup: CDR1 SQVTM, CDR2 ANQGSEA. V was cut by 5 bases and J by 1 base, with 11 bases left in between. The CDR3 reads CSVSDSWNTEAFF. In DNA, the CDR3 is TGCAGCGTTTCGGACAGCTGGAACACTGAAGCTTTCTTT.

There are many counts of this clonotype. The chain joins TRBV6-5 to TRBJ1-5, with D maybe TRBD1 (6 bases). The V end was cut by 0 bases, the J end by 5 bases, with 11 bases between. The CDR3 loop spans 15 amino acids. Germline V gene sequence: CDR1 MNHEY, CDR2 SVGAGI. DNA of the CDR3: TGTGCCAGCAGTTACTCGCGGGGGGCCGATCAGCCCCAGCATTTT. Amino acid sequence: CASSYSRGADQPQHF.

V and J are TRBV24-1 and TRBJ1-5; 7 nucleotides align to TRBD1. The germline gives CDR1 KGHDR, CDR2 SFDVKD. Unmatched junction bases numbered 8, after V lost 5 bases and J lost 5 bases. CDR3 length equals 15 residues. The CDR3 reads CATSGRDRVDQPQHF. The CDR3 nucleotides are TGTGCCACCAGTGGCCGAGACAGGGTAGATCAGCCCCAGCATTTT.

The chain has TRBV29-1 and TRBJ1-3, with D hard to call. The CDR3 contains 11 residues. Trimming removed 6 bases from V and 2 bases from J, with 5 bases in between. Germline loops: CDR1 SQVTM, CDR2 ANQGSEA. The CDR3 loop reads CSVSAGNTIYF. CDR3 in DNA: TGCAGCGTCTCTGCTGGAAACACCATATATTTT.

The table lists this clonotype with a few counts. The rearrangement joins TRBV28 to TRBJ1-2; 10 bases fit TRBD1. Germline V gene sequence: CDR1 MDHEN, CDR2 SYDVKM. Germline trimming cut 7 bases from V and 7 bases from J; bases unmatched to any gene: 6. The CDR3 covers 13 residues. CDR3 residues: CASKVTGGSGYTF. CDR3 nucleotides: TGTGCCAGCAAGGTGACAGGGGGCTCTGGCTACACCTTC.

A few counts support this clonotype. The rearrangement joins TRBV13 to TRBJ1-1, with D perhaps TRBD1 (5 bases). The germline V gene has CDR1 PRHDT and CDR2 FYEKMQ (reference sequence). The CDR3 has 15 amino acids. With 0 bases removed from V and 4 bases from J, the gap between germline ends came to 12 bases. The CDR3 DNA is TGTGCCAGCAGCTTAGGCACCGGGACGCTCACTGAAGCTTTCTTT. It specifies CASSLGTGTLTEAFF.

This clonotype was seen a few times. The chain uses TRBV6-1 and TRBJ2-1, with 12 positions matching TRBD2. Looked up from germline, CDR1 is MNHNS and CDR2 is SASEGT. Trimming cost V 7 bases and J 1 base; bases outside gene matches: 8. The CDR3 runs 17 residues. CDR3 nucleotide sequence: TGTGCCAGCATGGGGCTAGCGGGAGGGCCGTCCTACAATGAGCAGTTCTTC. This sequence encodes CASMGLAGGPSYNEQFF.

Written as DNA, the CDR3 is TGTGCCACTAAGTCCGGACAGGGGAGGTCCGGGGAGCTGTTTTTT. As protein: CATKSGQGRSGELFF. This chain links TRBV6-1 with TRBJ2-2; the match to TRBD1 covers 9 bases. Per germline, CDR1 MNHNS and CDR2 SASEGT. V shed 10 bases, J shed 6 bases, and the junction held 12 bases outside the gene matches. CDR3 length: 15 amino acids.

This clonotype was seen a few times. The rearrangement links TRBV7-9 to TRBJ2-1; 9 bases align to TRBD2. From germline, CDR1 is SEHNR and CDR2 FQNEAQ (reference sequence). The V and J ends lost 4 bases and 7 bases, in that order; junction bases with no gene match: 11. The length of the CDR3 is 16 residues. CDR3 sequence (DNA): TGTGCCAGCAGCTCCAATTTGCGGGAGGGTGGTAATGAGCAGTTCTTC. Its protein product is CASSSNLREGGNEQFF.

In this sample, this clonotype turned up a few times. DNA of the CDR3: TGTGCCACCCGCGCGAGGGCACGGGAGACCCAGTACTTC. It translates to CATRARARETQYF. V usage is TRBV7-6 and J usage is TRBJ2-5, with a tentative D call TRBD2 (5 bases). Germline values: CDR1 SGHVS, CDR2 FNYEAQ. V was trimmed by 10 bases and J by 5 bases, leaving 17 bases between them. The CDR3 consists of 13 residues.

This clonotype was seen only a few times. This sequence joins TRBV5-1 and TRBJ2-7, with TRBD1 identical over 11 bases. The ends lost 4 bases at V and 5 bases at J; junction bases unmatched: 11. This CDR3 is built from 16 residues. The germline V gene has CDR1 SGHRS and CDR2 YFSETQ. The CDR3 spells CASSQVGQGAFDEQYF. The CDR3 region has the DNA TGCGCCAGCAGCCAGGTAGGACAGGGGGCTTTCGACGAGCAGTACTTC.

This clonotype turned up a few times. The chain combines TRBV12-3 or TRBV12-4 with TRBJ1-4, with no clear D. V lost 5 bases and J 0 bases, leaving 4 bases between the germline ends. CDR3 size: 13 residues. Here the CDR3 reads CASSMATNEKLFF. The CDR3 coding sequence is TGTGCCAGCAGTATGGCAACTAATGAAAAACTGTTTTTT.

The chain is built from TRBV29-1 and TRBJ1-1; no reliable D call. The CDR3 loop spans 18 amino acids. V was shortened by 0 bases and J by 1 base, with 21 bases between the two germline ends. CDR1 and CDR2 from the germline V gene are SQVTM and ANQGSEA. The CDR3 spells CSVEDTGRVHRPNTEAFF. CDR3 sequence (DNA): TGCAGCGTTGAAGATACCGGGAGGGTCCACCGACCGAACACTGAAGCTTTCTTT.

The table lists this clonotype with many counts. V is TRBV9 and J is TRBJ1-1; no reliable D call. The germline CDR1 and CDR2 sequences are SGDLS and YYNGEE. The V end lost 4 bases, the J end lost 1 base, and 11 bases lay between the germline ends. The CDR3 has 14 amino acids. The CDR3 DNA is TGTGCCAGCAGCCATACCGGGGAGAACACTGAAGCTTTCTTT. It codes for CASSHTGENTEAFF.

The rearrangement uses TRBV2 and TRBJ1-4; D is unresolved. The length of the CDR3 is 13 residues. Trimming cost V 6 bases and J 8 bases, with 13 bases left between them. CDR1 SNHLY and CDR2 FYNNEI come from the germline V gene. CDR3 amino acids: CASRAYEGEKLFF. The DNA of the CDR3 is TGTGCCAGCAGGGCGTACGAAGGGGAAAAACTGTTTTTT.